The T cell receptor (beta chain) described here comes from a study of T cells in Graves' hyperthyroidism and ophthalmopathy. Overall study context: Blood from the periphery was taken at initial diagnosis, before any treatment. Study-wide findings and caveats: Peripheral blood also featured most of the thyroid clonotypes expanded above 0.001.

RNA transcripts were the template for amplifying TCR beta CDR3 regions. The HTBI primer set was used in a first-round RT-PCR of the TCR CDR3. TCRdb reanalysed the multiplex PCR reads using MiXCR and keeps one entry per CDR3 protein. The data contain 500,000 to 750,000 distinct CDR3 sequences, 15% to 19% of them seen just once; the ten biggest clones take up 7.3%. The table lists this clonotype with a few counts. The antigen remains undetermined. The trim removed 4 bases at V and 2 bases at J, leaving 8 bases unmatched. The germline CDR1 and CDR2 sequences are SGHTA and FQGNSA. This CDR3 spans 16 amino acids.

V is TRBV7-2 and J is TRBJ1-5, with 7 bases matching TRBD1. Input material: blood. The TCR originated in a woman aged 25 to 45 with Graves' hyperthyroidism. CDR3 sequence reads: CASSSGATGGNQPQHF. The CDR3 coding sequence is TGTGCCAGCAGCTCGGGGGCAACAGGGGGCAATCAGCCCCAGCATTTT.